One sample yielded the 2 T cell receptor beta chains listed below, sequenced in a study of OX40 agonist ivuxolimab in advanced cancers. TCRdb's copy holds only in-frame clones and misses some; the assay was immunoSEQ multiplex PCR. Of about 50,000 clones detected, roughly 90% appear once; the ten largest clones hold about 7%. The material sequenced was CD4+ or CD8+ T cells sorted from blood, taken in a trial of the OX40 agonist ivuxolimab. The receptors stem from an adult with an advanced solid tumor such as melanoma, head and neck, liver or kidney cancer.

This sequence joins TRBV7-2 and TRBJ2-2; D is unresolved. The length of the CDR3 is 13 residues. With 1 base removed from V and 7 bases from J, the gap between germline ends came to 7 bases. Germline V gives CDR1 SGHTA, CDR2 FQGNSA. Here the CDR3 DNA reads TGTGCCAGCAGCTTAGAAGCTAGCGGGGAGCTGTTTTTT. This sequence encodes CASSLEASGELFF.

The rearrangement joins TRBV27 to TRBJ2-7; the D gene is possibly TRBD1 (6 bases). Trimming stripped 5 bases from V and 0 bases from J, with 8 bases between. Germline V gene data show CDR1 as MNHEY and CDR2 as SMNVEV (reference sequence). The CDR3 is 13 amino acids. CDR3 coding DNA: TGTGCCAGCAGTGAGGGGGTCTCCTACGAGCAGTACTTC. Its protein product is CASSEGVSYEQYF.